These 10 T cell receptor beta chains were sequenced from one sample in a study of blood T cell repertoires in COVID-19. Data came from immunoSEQ multiplex PCR; TCRdb stores just in-frame clones and leaves some out. The sample consists of about 150,000 clones, over 75% of them appearing once. Sequences were obtained from peripheral blood. These receptors originate from a woman aged 35 to 49 with acute or convalescent COVID-19.

In DNA, the CDR3 is TGCGCCAGCAGCCAGGGGGCAGGGACTGAAGCTTTCTTT. It yields the protein CASSQGAGTEAFF. The chain employs TRBV5-1 and TRBJ1-1, with 8 bases that match TRBD1. J gave up 5 bases and V 4 bases, and 4 bases lay outside the gene matches. This CDR3 comprises 13 residues. Germline CDR1 SGHRS, CDR2 YFSETQ.

This clone was seen only a few times. The V call is TRBV6-5, the J call TRBJ1-2, with 8 positions matching TRBD1. The CDR3 length is 14 residues. Germline V CDR1 and CDR2: MNHEY, SVGAGI. Unmatched junction bases numbered 6, after V lost 6 bases and J lost 3 bases. The CDR3 sequence: CASRADRGHYGYTF. Here the CDR3 DNA reads TGTGCCAGCAGGGCCGACAGGGGACACTATGGCTACACCTTC.

The rearrangement joins TRBV3-1 (or the pseudogene TRBV3-2) to TRBJ2-6; D gene unclear. CDR1 and CDR2 from the germline V gene are LGHDT and YNNKEL (reference sequence). Deletions cut 8 bases from V and 3 bases from J, with 8 bases between. This CDR3 region has 13 residues. CDR3 bases: TGTGCCAGCTCCCTACTTGGGGCCAACGTCCTGACTTTC. Protein: CASSLLGANVLTF.

The chain carries TRBV12-5 and TRBJ1-6, with 8 bases identical to TRBD1. The CDR3 is made up of 15 amino acids. Germline V gives CDR1 LGHNT, CDR2 FRNRAP. The ends lost 8 bases at V and 5 bases at J; junction bases unmatched: 8. The CDR3 nucleotides read TGTGCTAGTACCTCCGGACAGGGCAATAATTCACCCCTCCACTTT. Protein sequence: CASTSGQGNNSPLHF.

The gene calls are TRBV4-1 and TRBJ2-7; 9 bases align to TRBD1. Germline-derived CDR1 and CDR2 are MGHRA and YSYEKL. The trim removed 2 bases at V and 4 bases at J, leaving 3 bases unmatched. The CDR3 is made up of 14 amino acids. CDR3 region: CASSQTDRGYEQYF. The CDR3 coding sequence is TGCGCCAGCAGCCAAACGGACAGGGGTTACGAGCAGTACTTC.

J is TRBJ1-2 and V is TRBV6-5, with D tentatively TRBD1 (6 bases). This CDR3 spans 14 amino acids. Between the trimmed V and J ends, which lost 6 bases and 5 bases, there was a span of 16 bases. The germline gives CDR1 MNHEY, CDR2 SVGAGI. The DNA for the CDR3 is TGTGCCAGCAGGCTGGACAGTCTCTTATATGGCTACACCTTC. Translating it yields CASRLDSLLYGYTF.

This chain uses TRBV18 with TRBJ1-5; a possible D gene is TRBD1 (5 bases). CDR3 length: 18 amino acids. V was clipped by 4 bases and J by 0 bases, with 19 bases between them. Germline V gene sequence: CDR1 KGHSH, CDR2 LQKENI. CDR3 nucleotide sequence: TGTGCCAGCTCACGCGACAGCGACCGAATTTATAGCAATCAGCCCCAGCATTTT. Its protein is CASSRDSDRIYSNQPQHF. Full variable domain (remainder filled in from reference TRBV18 and TRBJ1-5): NAGVMQNPRHLVRRRGQEARLRCSPMKGHSHVYWYRQLPEEGLKFMVYLQKENIIDESGMPKERFSAEFPKEGPSILRIQQVVRGDSAAYFCASSRDSDRIYSNQPQHFGDGTRLSIL.

The chain links TRBV6-5 to TRBJ2-7; maybe TRBD1 (6 bases). V was clipped by 5 bases and J by 3 bases, with 14 bases between them. CDR3 size: 14 residues. Germline loops: CDR1 MNHEY, CDR2 SVGAGI. CDR3 nucleotides: TGTGCCAGCAGTAGAGATCAGGGGAACTACGAGCAGTACTTC. Amino acids: CASSRDQGNYEQYF.

The J gene is TRBJ1-5, the V gene TRBV4-1; tentatively, D is TRBD1 (6 bases). The V and J ends lost 4 bases and 1 base respectively, with 20 bases between them. CDR1 and CDR2 (germline): MGHRA, YSYEKL. This CDR3 has 18 residues. The CDR3 region has the DNA TGCGCCAGCAGCCTAGATCTAACAGGGCGACTAAGCAATCAGCCCCAGCATTTT. This gives the protein CASSLDLTGRLSNQPQHF.

The rearrangement links TRBV3-1 (or the pseudogene TRBV3-2) to TRBJ2-3; 7 bases align to TRBD2. This CDR3 is built from 14 residues. Looked up from germline, CDR1 is LGHDT and CDR2 is YNNKEL (reference sequence). After removal of 3 bases from V and 5 bases from J, the junction contained 5 bases not matched to a gene. As DNA, the CDR3 is TGTGCCAGCAGCCACCGGACTAGTGGAGATACGCAGTATTTT. Protein sequence: CASSHRTSGDTQYF.